This paragraph reports one TCR beta chain. As yet, its antigen is unknown. V lost 1 base and J lost 8, with 12 bases in between. Germline CDR1 and CDR2: SEHNR and FQNEAQ (reference sequence). The CDR3 is 14 amino acids. The method was immunoSEQ multiplex PCR; TCRdb's version includes in-frame clones alone and lacks a portion of them. The sample contains some 51,000 clones, just over 85% of which appear only once. The source of the sample is a study of T cells in localized non-small cell lung cancer. Overall study results and limits: Higher blood T cell density went with longer overall survival. Compared with tumor, uninvolved adjacent lung displayed greater T cell clonality, ranking highest overall. A median of 57 of the top 100 tumor clones appeared in adjacent lung, which was paired and uninvolved.

This chain joins TRBV7-9 and TRBJ1-3; D gene ambiguous. This sequence originates from a woman between 35 and 75 years old with stage I lung adenocarcinoma. The sample was peripheral blood, taken before any cancer treatment. The CDR3 nucleotides read TGTGCCAGCAGCTTAGTGGAAGTCGGGGACACCATATATTTT. Translating gives CASSLVEVGDTIYF. The full variable domain, its missing parts supplied by reference TRBV7-9 and TRBJ1-3, is DTGVSQNPRHKITKRGQNVTFRCDPISEHNRLYWYRQTLGQGPEFLTYFQNEAQLEKSRLLSDRFSAERPKGSFSTLEIQRTEQGDSAMYLCASSLVEVGDTIYFGEGSWLTVV.